This is a list of T cell receptor beta chains from one sample in a study of T cells in Graves' hyperthyroidism and ophthalmopathy. TCRdb fed the multiplex PCR reads into MiXCR, producing one record per CDR3 protein. Here the sample spans 540,000 or so distinct CDR3 sequences, more than 15% being singletons. What was sequenced was blood. Receptors originate from a woman in her twenties or thirties with Graves' hyperthyroidism. Each CDR3 is given without its conserved first and last residue. A row's size may be missing; if present it is once, few, many or a size class.

abundance | v_gene | len | CDR3aa
many | TRBV5-1 | 10 | ASTPGQGEQY
NA | TRBV7-9 | 13 | ASSQDFPGTDTQY
few | TRBV4-1 | 16 | ASSGRASGSLRLTEQY
many | TRBV7-3 | 14 | ASSLKGLAVTDTQY
many | TRBV3-1 | 17 | ASSERPVGGLVLNTEAF
few | TRBV20-1 | 13 | SATGTGGGYNEQF
many | TRBV4-1 | 13 | ASSQDGNSNQPQH
NA | TRBV6-1 | 16 | ASSPTSGREGLADTQY
many | TRBV2 | 9 | ASSERETQY
NA | TRBV6-1 | 10 | ASQRVGQPQH
few | TRBV10-3 | 14 | AISELEGRTNYGYT
many | TRBV4-3 | 12 | ASSQDWAHNEQF
many | TRBV6-1 | 12 | ASSEEGESQPQH
NA | TRBV7-9 | 14 | ASSQRVLAGTYEQY
many | TRBV7-2 | 12 | ASSGSLAGLAQY
few | TRBV7-3 | 14 | ASSLYRGSGTGELF
many | TRBV2 | 14 | ASKGIGLVGGETQY
many | TRBV5-1 | 11 | ASSLGGPGELF
many | TRBV6-1 | 12 | ASSQGALGTEAF
many | TRBV20-1 | 10 | SARVKGHEQY
NA | TRBV15 | 11 | ATSRGDGETQY
many | TRBV7-2 | 13 | ASSLGSGAWETQY
many | TRBV30 | 13 | AWSARTGVDQPQH
many | TRBV11-2 | 18 | ASSLPAGTGTRLLSETQY
many | TRBV15 | 11 | ATSSGTTDTQY
many | TRBV20-1 | 11 | SARDGRVYEQY
many | TRBV30 | 11 | AWSVQRGIKAF
NA | TRBV7-9 | 13 | ASSLAFGQAYGYT